Detailed here is one T cell receptor beta chain. No antigen is known for it. This CDR3 has 14 amino acids. CDR1 and CDR2 (germline): DFQATT, SNEGSKA (reference sequence). Losses at the gene ends were 5 bases for V and 5 bases for J; bases not matched to a gene: 8. The use of a sample-barcoded 5' primer and a J-beta primer mix characterized a second PCR of roughly 7 to 11 cycles. Every single cDNA molecule received a tag from a template-switch adaptor with 12 random nucleotides. TCRdb called the 5' RACE reads again in MiXCR, with one record for every CDR3 protein. The sample yields roughly 680,000 distinct CDR3 sequences, roughly 21% seen once. This sample is drawn from a study of blood T cells in healthy people across ages. Whole-study findings and limits: Roughly linearly, TCR beta diversity per million T cells fell as age increased.

Each sample yielded at least 6 million isolated PBMCs. Extraction of total RNA produced a minimum of 5.5 micrograms from each sample. The origin of this receptor is a man aged 65 to 79 in good health. The chain recombines TRBV20-1 with TRBJ2-5; 10 positions match TRBD2. The sequenced material came from blood. Written as DNA, the CDR3 is TGCAGTGCTCGCCCCGGGACTAGCGCCGAGACCCAGTACTTC. Translation: CSARPGTSAETQYF.